The present entry profiles one T cell receptor beta chain with its context. Antigen: not known. With V trimmed by 3 bases and J by 4 bases, 9 bases remained unmatched. This CDR3 has 15 residues. CDR1 is SGDLS and CDR2 is YYNGEE in the germline V gene. This record belongs to a study of cytomegalovirus exposure and HLA in healthy donors. Findings and caveats of the study: Through in vitro validation, three CMV-associated chains were shown to be specific for CMV antigens. According to reports, the classifier identified cytomegalovirus status with high specificity and sensitivity.

Measured with immunoSEQ multiplex PCR; TCRdb has only the in-frame clones, and not every one. This table has some 160,000 clones, 91% appearing once. The sequenced sample consisted of PBMCs. This sequence was found in a man aged 18 to 29 in good health and CMV-seronegative. The chain links TRBV9 to TRBJ1-2, with 7 nucleotides matching TRBD1. The CDR3 bases are TGTGCCAGCAGCGGCTACAGGGGTTCCCTCTATGGCTACACCTTC. Its translation: CASSGYRGSLYGYTF.